This passage covers 8 T cell receptor beta chains from one sample sequenced in a study of T cell repertoires in aging, cancer and after chemotherapy. Multiplex touch-down PCR with TRB-A/B primers amplified rearranged V-D-J TRB sequences. A single record per CDR3 protein comes from TCRdb applying MiXCR to the multiplex PCR reads. This table holds roughly 1,900 distinct CDR3 sequences, around 24% found once. The template was genomic DNA from peripheral blood, not RNA. The specimen was blood. The receptors were sampled from a human donor with a solid tumor.

The chain employs TRBV9 and TRBJ1-1, with D hard to call. V lost 2 bases and J 1 base, leaving 12 bases between the germline ends. The CDR3 length is 15 residues. CDR1 and CDR2 from the germline V gene are SGDLS and YYNGEE. The CDR3 protein is CASSVGIRENTEAFF. The CDR3, as DNA: TGTGCCAGCAGCGTGGGGATTAGGGAGAACACTGAAGCTTTCTTT.

This clonotype turned up a few times. The V and J genes are TRBV18 and TRBJ2-2; TRBD1 matches 8 bases. The length of the CDR3 is 16 residues. Germline loops: CDR1 KGHSH, CDR2 LQKENI. Unmatched junction bases numbered 5, after V lost 4 bases and J lost 1 base. CDR3 sequence (DNA): TGTGCCAGCTCACTATCGGACAGGGTGAACACCGGGGAGCTGTTTTTT. This codes for CASSLSDRVNTGELFF.

In this sample, this clonotype turned up a few times. This chain links TRBV6-2 or TRBV6-3 with TRBJ1-6; tentatively, D is TRBD1 (5 bases). Germline V lookup: CDR1 MNHEY, CDR2 SVGEGT. This CDR3 comprises 16 residues. Trimming took off 2 bases at V and 7 bases at J, with 15 bases between the two ends. The CDR3 nucleotides are TGTGCCAGCAGTTACAGTGTCGCAGGGAAGAATTCACCCCTCCACTTT. This sequence encodes CASSYSVAGKNSPLHF.

With regard to this clonotype: A junction end diverges from the germline sequence, so it may reflect a read error. The chain couples TRBV6-5 to TRBJ2-5; 8 bases match TRBD2. The CDR3 covers 14 residues. Germline V gene data show CDR1 as MNHEY and CDR2 as SVGAGI. The CDR3 sequence: CASRISGAQETHYF. In DNA form, the CDR3 reads TGTGCCAGCAGGATTAGCGGGGCGCAAGAGACCCATTACTTC.

In regard to this clonotype: Germline and junction disagree at one end, which may indicate a read error. The chain is built from TRBV4-2 and TRBJ1-2, with D unclear. Per the germline V gene, CDR1 is LGHNA and CDR2 is YNFKEQ. This CDR3 contains 15 residues. This CDR3 reads CASSQDQGSNYGYTF. The CDR3, as DNA: TGCGCCAGCAGCCAAGATCAAGGATCTAACTATGGCTACACCTTC.

This clonotype was seen more than once but under ten times. The chain recombines TRBV5-1 with TRBJ1-6; no reliable D call. The V gene lost 6 bases and the J gene lost 0 bases, with 13 bases spanning the gap. The CDR3 totals 16 residues. Germline V CDR1 and CDR2: SGHRS, YFSETQ. DNA for the CDR3: TGCGCCAGCAAGTCGGACGTCAGCTCCTATAATTCACCCCTCCACTTT. Translation: CASKSDVSSYNSPLHF.

V and J are TRBV21-1 and TRBJ1-5. TRBV21-1 is a documented pseudogene. The CDR3 is 14 amino acids. This chain's CDR3 is CARSLTDSNQPQHF. In DNA, the CDR3 is TGTGCCCGAAGCCTGACTGATAGCAATCAGCCCCAGCATTTT.

This clonotype is labeled large (0.1 to 1%). This chain connects TRBV7-6 to TRBJ1-6; D might be TRBD1 (6 bases). The CDR3 consists of 13 residues. Germline CDR1 SGHVS, CDR2 FNYEAQ. V lost 5 bases, J lost 8 bases, and 10 bases lay in between. CDR3 nucleotide sequence: TGTGCCAGCAGCACTAACAGGGATTCACCCCTCCACTTT. Amino acid sequence: CASSTNRDSPLHF. Full variable domain (missing parts from reference TRBV7-6 and TRBJ1-6): GAGVSQSPRYKVTKRGQDVALRCDPISGHVSLYWYRQALGQGPEFLTYFNYEAQQDKSGLPNDRFSAERPEGSISTLTIQRTEQRDSAMYRCASSTNRDSPLHFGNGTRLTVT.